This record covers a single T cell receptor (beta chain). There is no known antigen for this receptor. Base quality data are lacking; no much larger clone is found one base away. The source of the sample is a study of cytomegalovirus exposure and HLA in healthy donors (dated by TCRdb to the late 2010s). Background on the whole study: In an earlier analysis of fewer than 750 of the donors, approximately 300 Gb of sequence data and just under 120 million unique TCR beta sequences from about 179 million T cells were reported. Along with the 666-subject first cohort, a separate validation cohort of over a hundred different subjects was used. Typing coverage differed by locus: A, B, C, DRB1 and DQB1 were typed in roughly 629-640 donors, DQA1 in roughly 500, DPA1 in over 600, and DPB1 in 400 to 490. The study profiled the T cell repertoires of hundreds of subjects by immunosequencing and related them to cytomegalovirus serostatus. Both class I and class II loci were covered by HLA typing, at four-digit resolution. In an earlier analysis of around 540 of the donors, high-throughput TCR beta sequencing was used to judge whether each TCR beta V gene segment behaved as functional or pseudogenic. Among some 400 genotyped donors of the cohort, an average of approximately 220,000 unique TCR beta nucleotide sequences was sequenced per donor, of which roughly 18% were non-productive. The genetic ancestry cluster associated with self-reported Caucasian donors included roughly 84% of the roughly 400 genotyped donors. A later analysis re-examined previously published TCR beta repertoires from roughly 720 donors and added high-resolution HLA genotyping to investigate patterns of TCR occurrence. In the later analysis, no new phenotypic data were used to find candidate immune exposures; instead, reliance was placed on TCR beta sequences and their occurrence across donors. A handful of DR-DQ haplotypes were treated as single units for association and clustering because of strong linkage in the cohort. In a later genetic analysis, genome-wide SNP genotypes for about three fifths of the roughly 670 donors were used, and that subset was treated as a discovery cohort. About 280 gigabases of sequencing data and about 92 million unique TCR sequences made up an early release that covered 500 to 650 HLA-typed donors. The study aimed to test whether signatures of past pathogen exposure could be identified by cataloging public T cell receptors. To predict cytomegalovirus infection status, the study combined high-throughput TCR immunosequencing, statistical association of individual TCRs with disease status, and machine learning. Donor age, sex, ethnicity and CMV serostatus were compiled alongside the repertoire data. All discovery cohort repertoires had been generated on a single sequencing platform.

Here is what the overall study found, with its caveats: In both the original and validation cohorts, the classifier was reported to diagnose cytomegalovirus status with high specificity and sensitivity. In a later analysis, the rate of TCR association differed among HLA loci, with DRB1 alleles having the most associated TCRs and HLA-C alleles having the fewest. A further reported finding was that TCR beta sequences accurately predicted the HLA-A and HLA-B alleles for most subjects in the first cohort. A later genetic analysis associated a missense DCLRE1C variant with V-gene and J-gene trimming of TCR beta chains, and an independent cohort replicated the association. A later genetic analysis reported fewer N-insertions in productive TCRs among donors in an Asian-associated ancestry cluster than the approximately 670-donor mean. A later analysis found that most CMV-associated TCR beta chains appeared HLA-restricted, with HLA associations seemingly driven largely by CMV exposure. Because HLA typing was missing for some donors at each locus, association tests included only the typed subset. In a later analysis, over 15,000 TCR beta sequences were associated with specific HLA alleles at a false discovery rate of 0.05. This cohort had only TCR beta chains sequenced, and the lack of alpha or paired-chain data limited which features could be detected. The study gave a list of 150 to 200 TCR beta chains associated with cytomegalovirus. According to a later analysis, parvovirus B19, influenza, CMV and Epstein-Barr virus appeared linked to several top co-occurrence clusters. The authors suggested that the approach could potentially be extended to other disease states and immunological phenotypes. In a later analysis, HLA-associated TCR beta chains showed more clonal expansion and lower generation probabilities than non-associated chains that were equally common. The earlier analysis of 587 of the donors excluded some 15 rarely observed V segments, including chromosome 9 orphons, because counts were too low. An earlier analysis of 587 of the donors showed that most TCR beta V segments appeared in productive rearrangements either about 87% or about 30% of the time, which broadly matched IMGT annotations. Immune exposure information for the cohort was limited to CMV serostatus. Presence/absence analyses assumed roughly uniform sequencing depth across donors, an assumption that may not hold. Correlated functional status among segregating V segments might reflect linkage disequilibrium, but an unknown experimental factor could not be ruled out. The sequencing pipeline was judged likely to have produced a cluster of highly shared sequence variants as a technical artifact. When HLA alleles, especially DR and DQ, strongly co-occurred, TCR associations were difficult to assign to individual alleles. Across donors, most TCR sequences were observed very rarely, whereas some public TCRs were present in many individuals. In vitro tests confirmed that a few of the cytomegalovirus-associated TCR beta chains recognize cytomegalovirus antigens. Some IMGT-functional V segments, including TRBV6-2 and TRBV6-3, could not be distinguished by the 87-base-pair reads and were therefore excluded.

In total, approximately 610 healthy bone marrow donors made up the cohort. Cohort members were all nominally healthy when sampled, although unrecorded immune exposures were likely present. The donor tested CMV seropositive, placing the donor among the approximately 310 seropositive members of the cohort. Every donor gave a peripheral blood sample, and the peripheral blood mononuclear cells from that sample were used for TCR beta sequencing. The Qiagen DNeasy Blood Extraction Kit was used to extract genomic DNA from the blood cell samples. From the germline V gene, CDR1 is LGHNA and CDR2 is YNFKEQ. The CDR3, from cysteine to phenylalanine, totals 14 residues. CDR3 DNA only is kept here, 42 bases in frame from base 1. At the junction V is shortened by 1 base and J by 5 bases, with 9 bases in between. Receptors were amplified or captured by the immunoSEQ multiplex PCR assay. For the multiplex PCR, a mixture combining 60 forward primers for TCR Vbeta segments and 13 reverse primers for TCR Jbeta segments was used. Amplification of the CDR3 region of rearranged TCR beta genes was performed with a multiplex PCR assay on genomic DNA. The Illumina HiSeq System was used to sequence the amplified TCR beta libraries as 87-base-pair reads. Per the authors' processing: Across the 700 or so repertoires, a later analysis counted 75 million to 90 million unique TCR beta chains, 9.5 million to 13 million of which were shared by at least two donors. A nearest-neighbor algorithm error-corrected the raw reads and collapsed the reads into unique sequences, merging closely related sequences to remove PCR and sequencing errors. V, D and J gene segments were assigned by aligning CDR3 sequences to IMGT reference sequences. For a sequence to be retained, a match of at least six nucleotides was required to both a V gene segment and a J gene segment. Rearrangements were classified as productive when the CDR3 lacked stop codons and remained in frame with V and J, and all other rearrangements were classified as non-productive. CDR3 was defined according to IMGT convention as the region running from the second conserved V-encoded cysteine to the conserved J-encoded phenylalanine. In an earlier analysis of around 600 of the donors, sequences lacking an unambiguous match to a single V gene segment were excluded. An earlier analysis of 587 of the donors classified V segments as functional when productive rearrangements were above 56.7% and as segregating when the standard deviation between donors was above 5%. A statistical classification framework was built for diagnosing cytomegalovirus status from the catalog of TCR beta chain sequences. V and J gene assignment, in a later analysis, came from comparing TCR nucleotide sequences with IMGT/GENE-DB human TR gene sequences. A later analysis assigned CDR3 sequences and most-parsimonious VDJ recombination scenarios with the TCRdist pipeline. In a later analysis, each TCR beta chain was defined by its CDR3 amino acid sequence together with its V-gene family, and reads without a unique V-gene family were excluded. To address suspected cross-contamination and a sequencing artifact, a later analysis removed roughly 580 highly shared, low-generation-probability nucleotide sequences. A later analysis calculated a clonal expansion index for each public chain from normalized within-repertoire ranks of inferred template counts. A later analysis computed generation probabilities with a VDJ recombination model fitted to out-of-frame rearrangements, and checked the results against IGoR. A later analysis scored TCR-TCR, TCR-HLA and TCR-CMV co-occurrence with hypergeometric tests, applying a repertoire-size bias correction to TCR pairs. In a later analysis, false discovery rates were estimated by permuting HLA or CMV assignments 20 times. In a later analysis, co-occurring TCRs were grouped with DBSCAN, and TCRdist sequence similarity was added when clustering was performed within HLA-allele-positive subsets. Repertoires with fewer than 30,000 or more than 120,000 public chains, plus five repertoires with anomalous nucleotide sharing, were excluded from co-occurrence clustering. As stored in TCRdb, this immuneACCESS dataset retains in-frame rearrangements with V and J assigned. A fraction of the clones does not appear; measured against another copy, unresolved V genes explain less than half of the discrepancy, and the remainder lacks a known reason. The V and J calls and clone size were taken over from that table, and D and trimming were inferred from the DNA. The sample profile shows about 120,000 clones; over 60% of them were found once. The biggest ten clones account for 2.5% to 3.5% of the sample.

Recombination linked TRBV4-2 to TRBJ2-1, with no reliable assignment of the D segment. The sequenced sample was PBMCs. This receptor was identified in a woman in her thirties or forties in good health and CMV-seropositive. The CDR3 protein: CASSQVVTNNEQFF. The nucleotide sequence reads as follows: TGTGCCAGCAGCCAAGTCGTGACAAACAATGAGCAGTTCTTC.